Presented here are 2 T cell receptor beta chains from one specimen sequenced in a study of naive and memory T cell subsets. Both TRBC1 and TRBC2 were covered by a beta constant-region primer of two equimolar oligonucleotides. TCRdb recomputed calls from the UMI-ligation and nested PCR reads with MiXCR, one row per CDR3 protein. The sample holds about 90,000 distinct CDR3 sequences, around 6.5% seen once. Sequencing input: central memory CD4+ T cells from blood. Every receptor here comes from a human donor in good health.

The rearrangement joins TRBV5-8 to TRBJ2-7; TRBD1 matches at 10 bases. V was pared by 4 bases and J by 3 bases, with 4 bases of the junction left unmatched. CDR1 is SGHTS and CDR2 is YDEGEE in the germline V gene. This CDR3 region has 14 residues. CDR3 loop: CASSPRDRGYEQYF. DNA of the CDR3: TGTGCCAGCAGCCCGCGGGACAGGGGCTACGAGCAGTACTTC.

There are many counts of this clonotype. The rearrangement links TRBV12-3 or TRBV12-4 to TRBJ2-6; 8 bases line up with TRBD1. The CDR3 spans 15 residues. V lost 7 bases and J lost 0; bases outside the gene matches: 2. The CDR3 sequence: CASITGGSGANVLTF. CDR3 sequence (DNA): TGTGCCAGCATCACAGGGGGCTCTGGGGCCAACGTCCTGACTTTC.